This note documents a single T cell receptor beta chain sequence. This CDR3 contains 16 residues. Germline V gene lookup returns CDR1 MNHNS and CDR2 SASEGT. Trimming removed 3 bases from V and 5 bases from J, with 17 bases in between. It was with 60 Vbeta and 13 Jbeta primers that the PCR ran. Method: immunoSEQ multiplex PCR; TCRdb's copy keeps in-frame clones and lacks some. The repertoire has around 130,000 clones, approximately 75% of them found once; the top ten carry less than 6.5%. This sample is part of a study of cytomegalovirus exposure and HLA in healthy donors. This receptor was taken from a woman aged 40 to 50 in good health and CMV-seropositive. The chain combines TRBV6-1 with TRBJ2-1; possible D gene TRBD2, 6 bases. Sequencing was performed on PBMCs. CDR3 coding DNA: TGTGCCAGCAGTGAGCCAGGGACTGAAAGGGACAATGAGCAGTTCTTC. Its protein is CASSEPGTERDNEQFF.